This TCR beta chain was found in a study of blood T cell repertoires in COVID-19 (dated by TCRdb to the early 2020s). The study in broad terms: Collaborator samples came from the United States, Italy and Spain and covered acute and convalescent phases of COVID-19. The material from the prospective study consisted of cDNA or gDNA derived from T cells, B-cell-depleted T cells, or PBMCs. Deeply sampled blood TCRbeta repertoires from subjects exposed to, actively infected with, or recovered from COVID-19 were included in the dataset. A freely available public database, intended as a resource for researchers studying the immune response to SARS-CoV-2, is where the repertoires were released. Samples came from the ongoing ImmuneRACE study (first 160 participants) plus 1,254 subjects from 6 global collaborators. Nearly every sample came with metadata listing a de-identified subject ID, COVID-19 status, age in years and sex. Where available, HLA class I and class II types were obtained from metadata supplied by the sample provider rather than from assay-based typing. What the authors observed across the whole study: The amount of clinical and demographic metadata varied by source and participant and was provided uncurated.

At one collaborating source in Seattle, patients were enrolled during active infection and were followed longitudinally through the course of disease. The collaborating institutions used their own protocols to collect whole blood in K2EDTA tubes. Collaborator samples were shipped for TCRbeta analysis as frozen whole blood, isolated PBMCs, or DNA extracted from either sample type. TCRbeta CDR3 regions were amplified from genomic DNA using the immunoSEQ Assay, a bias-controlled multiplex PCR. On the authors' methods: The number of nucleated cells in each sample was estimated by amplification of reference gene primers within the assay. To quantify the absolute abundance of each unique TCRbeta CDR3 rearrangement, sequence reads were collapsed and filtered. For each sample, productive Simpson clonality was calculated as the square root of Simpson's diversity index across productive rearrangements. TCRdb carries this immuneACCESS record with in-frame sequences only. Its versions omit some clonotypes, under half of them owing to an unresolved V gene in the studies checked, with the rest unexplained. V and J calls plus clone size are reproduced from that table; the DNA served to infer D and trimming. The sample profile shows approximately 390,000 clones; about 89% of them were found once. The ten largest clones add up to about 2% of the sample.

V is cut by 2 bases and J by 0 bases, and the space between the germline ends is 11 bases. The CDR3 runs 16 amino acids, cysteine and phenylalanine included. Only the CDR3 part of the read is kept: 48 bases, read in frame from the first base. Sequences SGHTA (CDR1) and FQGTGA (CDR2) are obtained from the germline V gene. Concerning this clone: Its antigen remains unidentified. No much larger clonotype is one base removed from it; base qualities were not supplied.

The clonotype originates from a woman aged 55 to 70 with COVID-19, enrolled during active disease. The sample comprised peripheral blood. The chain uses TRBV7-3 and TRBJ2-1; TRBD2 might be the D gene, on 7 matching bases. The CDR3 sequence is CASSLRAGASYNEQFF. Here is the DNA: TGTGCCAGCAGCTTACGGGCGGGGGCCTCCTACAATGAGCAGTTCTTC.